This T cell receptor (beta chain) is drawn from a study of blood T cell repertoires in COVID-19. Study-wide context: Samples taken during acute and convalescent COVID-19 were collected in the United States, Italy and Spain. PBMCs, B-cell-depleted T cells, or T cells were the source of the cDNA or gDNA that made up the material.

Method: immunoSEQ multiplex PCR; TCRdb's copy keeps in-frame clones and lacks some. The sample has about 320,000 clones, around 85% seen once. This clone was detected many times. A COVID-19 case was met by exposed participants within 2 weeks before study entry. J gave up 3 bases and V 5 bases, and 13 bases lay outside the gene matches. This CDR3 has 16 residues. From germline, CDR1 is GTSNPN and CDR2 SVGIG (reference sequence). Material for sequencing was PBMCs or T cells enriched from blood (not recorded which). This chain uses TRBV30 with TRBJ2-7, with TRBD1 identical over 10 bases. This receptor was identified in a woman in her 30s who had been exposed to COVID-19. CDR3 sequence (DNA): TGTGCCTGGGGGTTCGATGGGACAGGGGCCAACTACGAGCAGTACTTC. Protein sequence: CAWGFDGTGANYEQYF.